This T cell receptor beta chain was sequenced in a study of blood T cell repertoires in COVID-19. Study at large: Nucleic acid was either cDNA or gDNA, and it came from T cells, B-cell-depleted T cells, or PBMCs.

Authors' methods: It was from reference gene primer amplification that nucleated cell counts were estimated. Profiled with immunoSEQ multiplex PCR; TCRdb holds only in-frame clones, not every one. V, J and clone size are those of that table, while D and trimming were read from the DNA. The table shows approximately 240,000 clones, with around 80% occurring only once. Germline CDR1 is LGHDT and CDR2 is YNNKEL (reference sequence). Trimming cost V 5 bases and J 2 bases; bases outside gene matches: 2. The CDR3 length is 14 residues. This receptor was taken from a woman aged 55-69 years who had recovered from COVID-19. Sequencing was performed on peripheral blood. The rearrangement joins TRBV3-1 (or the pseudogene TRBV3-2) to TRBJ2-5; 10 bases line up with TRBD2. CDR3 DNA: TGTGCCAGCAGCTCTAGCGGGAGTCAAGAGACCCAGTACTTC. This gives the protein CASSSSGSQETQYF.